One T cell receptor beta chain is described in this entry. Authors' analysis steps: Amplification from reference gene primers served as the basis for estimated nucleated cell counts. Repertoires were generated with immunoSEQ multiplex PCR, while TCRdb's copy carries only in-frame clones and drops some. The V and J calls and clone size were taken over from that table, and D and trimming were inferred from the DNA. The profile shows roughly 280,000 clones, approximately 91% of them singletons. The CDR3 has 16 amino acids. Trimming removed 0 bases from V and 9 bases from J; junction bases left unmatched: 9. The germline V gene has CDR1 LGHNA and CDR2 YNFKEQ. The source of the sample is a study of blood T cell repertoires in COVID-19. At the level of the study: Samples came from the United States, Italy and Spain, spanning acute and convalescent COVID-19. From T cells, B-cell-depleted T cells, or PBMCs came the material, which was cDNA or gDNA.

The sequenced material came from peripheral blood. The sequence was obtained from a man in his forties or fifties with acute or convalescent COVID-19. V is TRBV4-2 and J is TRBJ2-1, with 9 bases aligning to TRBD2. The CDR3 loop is CASSQEVRGGAAEQFF. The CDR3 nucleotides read TGTGCCAGCAGCCAAGAGGTGCGGGGGGGAGCTGCTGAGCAGTTCTTC.